This T cell receptor (beta chain) is drawn from a study of cytomegalovirus exposure and HLA in healthy donors. About this clone itself: Its specificity is not known.

Vbeta (60) and Jbeta (13) primers were used in the PCR. Some clones are missing from TCRdb's copy, which holds only in-frame ones; the method was immunoSEQ multiplex PCR. The sample has approximately 120,000 clones, almost 75% seen once. The study, taken as a whole, reports: Sequence variants that were highly shared formed a cluster that was likely a sequencing artifact.

Germline V gene lookup returns CDR1 SGHRS and CDR2 YFSETQ. V lost 5 bases and J lost 5, with 14 bases in between. The CDR3 runs 13 residues. Input material: PBMCs. The chain employs TRBV5-1 and TRBJ2-7; D possibly corresponds to TRBD2 (5 bases). The sequence came from a man aged 40-55 years in good health and CMV-seronegative. The CDR3 region is CASSIDVGNEQYF. CDR3 bases: TGCGCCAGCAGTATCGACGTCGGGAACGAGCAGTACTTC.